The 22 T cell receptor beta chains below were found in one sample sequenced in a study of human thymus T cells. The thymus tissue came from resections taken during corrective heart surgery. TCRdb keeps only in-frame clones here, not all; method: immunoSEQ multiplex PCR. The sample yields some 72,000 clones, 90% to 97% seen once. Specimen: thymus tissue. These receptors were obtained from a boy in the first two years of life with a congenital heart defect but otherwise immunologically healthy.

This chain links TRBV19 with TRBJ2-1; 7 bases are a match to TRBD2. V dropped 1 base and J dropped 7; count of bases not matched to a gene: 19. Germline V CDR1 and CDR2: LNHDA, SQIVND (reference sequence). The CDR3 extends over 19 amino acids. CDR3 in amino acids: CASSIGEGAGPSLWNEQFF. In nucleotides, the CDR3 is TGTGCCAGTAGTATAGGCGAGGGAGCGGGGCCCTCCTTGTGGAATGAGCAGTTCTTC.

The V gene is TRBV28, the J gene TRBJ2-3; TRBD2 aligns across 13 bases. The germline CDR1 and CDR2 sequences are MDHEN and SYDVKM. The J segment lost 5 bases and the V segment lost 2 bases, leaving 7 bases of the junction unmatched. This CDR3 is built from 17 residues. As DNA, the CDR3 is TGTGCCAGCAGTTTAAACCAGAGACTAGCGGGAGGAGATACGCAGTATTTT. Translating it yields CASSLNQRLAGGDTQYF.

This chain joins TRBV5-5 and TRBJ1-4; D remains unclear. Between the trimmed V and J ends, which lost 1 base and 7 bases, there was a span of 2 bases. Germline assignment: CDR1 SGHKS and CDR2 YYEKEE (reference sequence). The CDR3 runs to 11 residues. The CDR3 protein is CASSLTEKLFF. The CDR3 DNA is TGTGCCAGCAGCTTGACTGAAAAACTGTTTTTT.

V gene TRBV14 combines with J gene TRBJ2-7; the match to TRBD2 covers 12 bases. CDR3 length: 16 amino acids. Germline CDR1 reads SGHDN; CDR2 reads FVKESK. Trimming cost V 4 bases and J 7 bases; bases outside gene matches: 11. The CDR3 DNA follows: TGTGCCAGCAGCCCATATTCGACTAGCGGGAGAGGAGAGCAGTACTTC. It encodes CASSPYSTSGRGEQYF. Full variable domain (outside the CDR3, taken from reference TRBV14 and TRBJ2-7): EAGVTQFPSHSVIEKGQTVTLRCDPISGHDNLYWYRRVMGKEIKFLLHFVKESKQDESGMPNNRFLAERTGGTYSTLKVQPAELEDSGVYFCASSPYSTSGRGEQYFGPGTRLTVT.

The chain's CDR3 is CASRKGGADGYTF. CDR3 sequence (DNA): TGTGCCAGCAGGAAAGGGGGGGCTGATGGCTACACCTTC. V and J are TRBV27 and TRBJ1-2, with D possibly TRBD1 on 6 matching bases. The V end was cut by 6 bases, the J end by 6 bases, with 14 bases between. CDR3 length: 13 residues. The germline gives CDR1 MNHEY, CDR2 SMNVEV (reference sequence).

The chain uses TRBV11-2 and TRBJ1-2, with 9 bases identical to TRBD1. The CDR3 spans 17 residues. After removal of 4 bases from V and 8 bases from J, the junction contained 17 bases not matched to a gene. The germline V gene encodes CDR1 SGHAT and CDR2 FQNNGV. In DNA, the CDR3 is TGTGCCAGCAGCTCCTCAAGTCCCGGGACAGGGTTGGACGGCTACACCTTC. Translated: CASSSSSPGTGLDGYTF.

The CDR3 region has the DNA TGCGCCAGCAGCCCGGCGGTGGGGGTGGAGGACACTGAAGCTTTCTTT. It is translated as CASSPAVGVEDTEAFF. The gene calls are TRBV5-1 and TRBJ1-1; weak D call: TRBD1 (5 bases). The CDR3 has 16 amino acids. Trimming cost V 4 bases and J 3 bases, with 19 bases left between them. CDR1 and CDR2 from the germline V gene are SGHRS and YFSETQ.

The CDR3 region is CATQGARGEKLFF. The CDR3 DNA sequence: TGTGCCACCCAGGGGGCGCGGGGTGAAAAACTGTTTTTT. The chain couples TRBV6-5 to TRBJ1-4; 8 nucleotides agree with TRBD1. In germline, CDR1 is MNHEY, CDR2 SVGAGI. Trimming at V came to 10 bases and at J to 7 bases, leaving 8 bases not matched to a gene. This CDR3 contains 13 residues.

The chain combines TRBV28 with TRBJ2-7, with D unresolved. The CDR3 is 15 amino acids. Trimming pared 8 bases from V and 5 bases from J, leaving 22 bases between. Germline V gene lookup returns CDR1 MDHEN and CDR2 SYDVKM. CDR3 sequence (DNA): TGTGCCAGCGGGTCGGGCCCCGATTGGTTGCACGAGCAGTACTTC. Translating it yields CASGSGPDWLHEQYF. Using reference TRBV28 and TRBJ2-7 for the parts outside the CDR3, the full variable domain is DVKVTQSSRYLVKRTGEKVFLECVQDMDHENMFWYRQDPGLGLRLIYFSYDVKMKEKGDIPEGYSVSREKKERFSLILESASTNQTSMYLCASGSGPDWLHEQYFGPGTRLTVT.

This chain connects TRBV18 to TRBJ2-4; 10 nucleotides agree with TRBD1. The CDR3 totals 18 residues. The ends lost 3 bases at V and 3 bases at J; junction bases unmatched: 11. CDR1 is KGHSH, CDR2 LQKENI, per germline. The CDR3 DNA follows: TGTGCCAGCTCACCCCAGGACAGGGGGGTACTGGGCAAAAACATTCAGTACTTC. It codes for CASSPQDRGVLGKNIQYF.

The CDR3 spells CASSLFRGRRDEQYF. DNA of the CDR3: TGTGCCAGCAGCTTATTCAGGGGGCGCAGGGACGAGCAGTACTTC. This chain joins TRBV7-6 and TRBJ2-7; 8 positions match TRBD1. V gave up 2 bases and J gave up 5 bases; unmatched junction bases: 8. This CDR3 region has 15 residues. Germline V gene sequence: CDR1 SGHVS, CDR2 FNYEAQ.

The chain links TRBV5-4 to TRBJ2-1; 9 nucleotides line up with TRBD2. This CDR3 contains 16 residues. Per germline, CDR1 SGHNT and CDR2 YYREEE (reference sequence). The junction had 5 bases not matched to a gene; V was cut back by 0 bases and J by 4 bases. Written as DNA, the CDR3 is TGTGCCAGCAGCTTGGCGGGGACTAGCACATACAATGAGCAGTTCTTC. Its protein product is CASSLAGTSTYNEQFF.

V gene TRBV6-5 combines with J gene TRBJ2-2, with D maybe TRBD1 (5 bases). V was shortened by 6 bases and J by 4 bases, with 12 bases between the two germline ends. CDR3 length equals 14 residues. Germline loops: CDR1 MNHEY, CDR2 SVGAGI. In nucleotides, the CDR3 is TGTGCCAGCAGCCTCGGAAGGGGCACCGGGGAGCTGTTTTTT. Its protein product is CASSLGRGTGELFF.

V is TRBV10-1 and J is TRBJ2-1, with 8 bases matching TRBD2. This CDR3 contains 14 residues. Per germline, CDR1 WNHNN and CDR2 SYGVQD (reference sequence). The ends lost 4 bases at V and 9 bases at J; junction bases unmatched: 8. This chain's CDR3 is CASSAGTRHREQFF. CDR3 coding DNA: TGCGCCAGCAGTGCCGGGACTAGGCATCGTGAGCAGTTCTTC.

The chain combines TRBV27 with TRBJ2-1, with D unclear. CDR1 is MNHEY, CDR2 SMNVEV, per germline (reference sequence). Trimming removed 6 bases from V and 7 bases from J, with 7 bases in between. The CDR3 is made up of 11 amino acids. CDR3 coding DNA: TGTGCCAGCAGCTTGGGGAATGAGCAGTTCTTC. Translation gives CASSLGNEQFF.

V and J are TRBV19 and TRBJ1-2; 9 positions match TRBD1. Germline V gene lookup returns CDR1 LNHDA and CDR2 SQIVND (reference sequence). The V segment lost 5 bases and the J segment 7 bases; nucleotides outside the gene matches: 8. The CDR3 totals 14 residues. The CDR3 region has the DNA TGTGCCAGTAGTGTGGGACAGGGTAAACGTGGCTACACCTTC. Amino acid sequence: CASSVGQGKRGYTF.

Only one count was recorded for this clone. The CDR3 DNA is TGTGCCAGCAGCCTCTCAGGGTACCTAGCCAAAAACATTCAGTACTTC. This translates into CASSLSGYLAKNIQYF. The V and J genes are TRBV5-8 and TRBJ2-4; TRBD1 is a possible D gene (5 bases). This CDR3 is 16 amino acids long. V dropped 4 bases and J dropped 0 bases, with 14 bases sitting between them. The germline V gene encodes CDR1 SGHTS and CDR2 YDEGEE.

This chain connects TRBV27 to TRBJ1-1, with 7 nucleotides matching TRBD1. The CDR3 length is 15 residues. V lost 6 bases to trimming and J lost 4 bases; unmatched junction nucleotides: 11. The germline V gene has CDR1 MNHEY and CDR2 SMNVEV (reference sequence). CDR3 in DNA: TGTGCCAGCAGCCATGACAGGGTTTCGACCACTGAAGCTTTCTTT. Encoded protein: CASSHDRVSTTEAFF.

A note on this clone: In the same sample, other DNA sequences code for this CDR3. The chain uses TRBV5-1 and TRBJ1-2, with 7 bases that match TRBD1. The CDR3 extends over 13 amino acids. The V gene end was trimmed by 1 base and the J gene end by 3 bases; junction bases not matched to a gene: 0. Germline CDR1 reads SGHRS; CDR2 reads YFSETQ. Here the CDR3 reads CASSLTGDYGYTF. The CDR3, as DNA: TGCGCCAGCAGCTTGACAGGGGACTATGGCTACACCTTC.

This clone has a single count. The CDR3 sequence: CASSQSPGQGSDTEAFF. DNA for the CDR3: TGCGCCAGCAGCCAATCCCCCGGGCAGGGGAGTGACACTGAAGCTTTCTTT. This chain links TRBV4-3 with TRBJ1-1, with D tentatively TRBD1 (6 bases). Germline V lookup: CDR1 LGHNA, CDR2 YSLEER. This CDR3 comprises 17 residues. V lost 2 bases, J lost 3 bases, and 19 bases lay in between.

This sequence joins TRBV5-1 and TRBJ2-7; TRBD1 might be the D (7 bases). This CDR3 is 14 amino acids long. V lost 2 bases and J lost 4, with 13 bases in between. Germline values: CDR1 SGHRS, CDR2 YFSETQ. The CDR3 DNA follows: TGCGCCAGCAGCTTCGAGCAGGGGGGTTACGAGCAGTACTTC. It codes for CASSFEQGGYEQYF. Full variable domain (missing parts from reference TRBV5-1 and TRBJ2-7): KAGVTQTPRYLIKTRGQQVTLSCSPISGHRSVSWYQQTPGQGLQFLFEYFSETQRNKGNFPGRFSGRQFSNSRSEMNVSTLELGDSALYLCASSFEQGGYEQYFGPGTRLTVT.

The gene calls are TRBV4-3 and TRBJ1-1, with TRBD1 matching 9 bases. The trim removed 3 bases at V and 6 bases at J, leaving 2 bases unmatched. Germline-derived CDR1 and CDR2 are LGHNA and YSLEER. This CDR3 is built from 13 residues. In DNA form, the CDR3 reads TGCGCCAGCAGCCATACAGGGGGCCCTGAAGCTTTCTTT. Its protein product is CASSHTGGPEAFF.